Presented here are 28 T cell receptor beta chains from one specimen sequenced in a study of cytomegalovirus exposure and HLA in healthy donors (dated by TCRdb to about 2017). Receptor amplification or capture employed the immunoSEQ multiplex PCR assay. A mixture of 60 forward primers for TCR Vbeta segments and 13 reverse primers for TCR Jbeta segments was used in the multiplex PCR. TCRdb carries this immuneACCESS record with in-frame sequences only. Its versions omit some clonotypes, under half of them owing to an unresolved V gene in the studies checked, with the rest unexplained. The sample table contains 100,000 or so clones; only one count was recorded for about 80% of them. The top ten hold around 4.1% of the sample. The sequenced sample was PBMCs. The receptors originated from a man in his forties or fifties in good health and CMV-seronegative.

This clone was observed a few times. V and J are TRBV19 and TRBJ2-5; possibly TRBD1 for D (5 bases). The CDR3 loop spans 13 amino acids. V lost 5 bases, J lost 3 bases, and 10 bases lay in between. Germline V gene data show CDR1 as LNHDA and CDR2 as SQIVND (reference sequence). This chain's CDR3 is CASSDGQKETQYF. CDR3 nucleotide sequence: TGTGCCAGTAGTGATGGACAAAAAGAGACCCAGTACTTC.

This clone occurred a few times. The chain carries TRBV7-3 and TRBJ2-3; D is possibly TRBD2 (6 bases). This CDR3 has 16 amino acids. The V and J ends lost 5 bases and 0 bases respectively, with 15 bases between them. Germline CDR1 is SGHTA and CDR2 is FQGTGA. CDR3 loop: CASSPNPRGSTDTQYF. CDR3 bases: TGTGCCAGCAGCCCTAACCCCCGGGGGAGCACAGATACGCAGTATTTT.

The chain employs TRBV18 and TRBJ1-1; D possibly corresponds to TRBD1 (6 bases). Germline loops: CDR1 KGHSH, CDR2 LQKENI. This CDR3 region has 13 residues. Trimming cost V 6 bases and J 7 bases, with 15 bases left between them. CDR3 protein: CASSRSDSREAFF. CDR3 DNA sequence: TGTGCCAGCTCCAGGTCGGACAGTCGTGAAGCTTTCTTT. Supplemented by reference TRBV18 and TRBJ1-1, the full variable domain reads NAGVMQNPRHLVRRRGQEARLRCSPMKGHSHVYWYRQLPEEGLKFMVYLQKENIIDESGMPKERFSAEFPKEGPSILRIQQVVRGDSAAYFCASSRSDSREAFFGQGTRLTVV.

The chain uses TRBV6-5 and TRBJ2-3, with a tentative D call TRBD2 (6 bases). The CDR3 has 15 residues. V was pared by 2 bases and J by 5 bases, with 14 bases between. From germline, CDR1 is MNHEY and CDR2 SVGAGI. The DNA of the CDR3 is TGTGCCAGCAGTTACGATGTCGGGCGGGGAGATACGCAGTATTTT. Residues: CASSYDVGRGDTQYF.

A single count supports this clone. The chain combines TRBV2 with TRBJ2-7; D may be TRBD2 (5 bases). The CDR3 loop spans 16 amino acids. Trimming left V 4 bases short and J 1 base short, with 17 bases between. From germline, CDR1 is SNHLY and CDR2 FYNNEI. CDR3: CASSAKEGMISYEQYV. DNA of the CDR3: TGTGCCAGCAGTGCTAAAGAGGGTATGATTTCCTACGAGCAGTACGTC.

V is TRBV4-3 and J is TRBJ1-1; D is possibly TRBD1 (5 bases). The CDR3 covers 13 residues. Germline V gene sequence: CDR1 LGHNA, CDR2 YSLEER. V was cut by 0 bases and J by 12 bases, with 14 bases left in between. CDR3: CASSQDRGGRTFF. The DNA of the CDR3 is TGCGCCAGCAGCCAAGATCGTGGGGGGAGGACTTTCTTT.

The CDR3 DNA sequence: TGTGCCACCAGCAGAGATCGGGGGTGGCAAGAGACCCAGTACTTC. Translation: CATSRDRGWQETQYF. V and J are TRBV15 and TRBJ2-5, with D perhaps matching TRBD2 (6 bases). The CDR3 covers 15 residues. Germline CDR1 reads LNHNV; CDR2 reads YYDKDF (reference sequence). V was pared by 0 bases and J by 2 bases, with 10 bases between. Using reference TRBV15 and TRBJ2-5 for the parts outside the CDR3, the full variable domain is DAMVIQNPRYQVTQFGKPVTLSCSQTLNHNVMYWYQQKSSQAPKLLFHYYDKDFNNEADTPDNFQSRRPNTSFCFLDIRSPGLGDTAMYLCATSRDRGWQETQYFGPGTRLLVL.

This chain links TRBV6-6 with TRBJ1-1; D gene uncertain. The CDR3 runs 11 residues. Germline values: CDR1 MNHNY, CDR2 SVGAGI (reference sequence). V was pared by 6 bases and J by 6 bases, with 8 bases between. The CDR3 DNA follows: TGTGCCAGCAGGTCCCAGGCTGAAGCTTTCTTT. Translating it yields CASRSQAEAFF.

The chain is built from TRBV7-2 and TRBJ2-1; 11 bases agree with TRBD2. With 3 bases clipped from V and 8 bases from J, the junction kept 6 bases outside the gene matches. The CDR3 is made up of 15 amino acids. Germline V gene data show CDR1 as SGHTA and CDR2 as FQGNSA. The CDR3 here is CASSFLAGGEYEQFF. The CDR3 region has the DNA TGTGCCAGCAGCTTTCTAGCGGGGGGCGAATATGAGCAGTTCTTC.

This chain uses TRBV19 with TRBJ2-3, with D possibly being TRBD2 (6 bases). CDR1 is LNHDA and CDR2 is SQIVND in the germline V gene (reference sequence). CDR3 length: 17 amino acids. Trimming left V 0 bases short and J 1 base short, with 14 bases between. The CDR3 DNA reads as TGTGCCAGTAGTATAGAAGGGAGTGGCGGGGGCACAGATACGCAGTATTTT. It is translated as CASSIEGSGGGTDTQYF.

The CDR3 bases are TGCGCCAGCAGCTCGACCGGGACAATGAACACTGAAGCTTTCTTT. This encodes CASSSTGTMNTEAFF. The chain uses TRBV5-1 and TRBJ1-1; perhaps TRBD1 as D (6 bases). The CDR3 spans 15 residues. Germline V lookup: CDR1 SGHRS, CDR2 YFSETQ. The ends were cut back, 3 bases at V and 0 bases at J, with 12 bases in the middle. The full variable domain, rest sourced from reference TRBV5-1 and TRBJ1-1, is KAGVTQTPRYLIKTRGQQVTLSCSPISGHRSVSWYQQTPGQGLQFLFEYFSETQRNKGNFPGRFSGRQFSNSRSEMNVSTLELGDSALYLCASSSTGTMNTEAFFGQGTRLTVV.

V is TRBV19 and J is TRBJ1-2; 8 nucleotides line up with TRBD1. Germline V gene lookup returns CDR1 LNHDA and CDR2 SQIVND (reference sequence). CDR3 size: 14 residues. The V and J ends lost 8 bases and 4 bases, in that order; junction bases with no gene match: 9. The CDR3 spells CASARQGKSYGYTF. DNA for the CDR3: TGTGCCAGTGCCAGACAGGGGAAAAGCTATGGCTACACCTTC. Drawing the rest from reference TRBV19 and TRBJ1-2, the complete variable domain is DGGITQSPKYLFRKEGQNVTLSCEQNLNHDAMYWYRQDPGQGLRLIYYSQIVNDFQKGDIAEGYSVSREKKESFPLTVTSAQKNPTAFYLCASARQGKSYGYTFGSGTRLTVV.

The chain combines TRBV21-1 with TRBJ2-5; no DNA check was done on the table's D call, TRBD1. The J call is in doubt because the DNA end fits TRBJ2-7 better. TRBV21-1 constitutes a pseudogene. This CDR3 spans 17 amino acids. CDR3 sequence (DNA): TGTGCCAGCAGCAAAGAAATCCGCCGCCGGGACAGGGTCGAGCAGTACTTC. Protein: CASSKEIRRRDRVEQYF.

V gene TRBV7-3 combines with J gene TRBJ2-5; the match to TRBD2 covers 12 bases. Germline V gene data show CDR1 as SGHTA and CDR2 as FQGTGA. V lost 2 bases to trimming and J lost 8 bases; unmatched junction nucleotides: 6. The CDR3 sequence is 15 residues long. The CDR3 bases are TGTGCCAGCAGCTTAGGGACTAGCGGGTCGGAAACCCAGTACTTC. Translating gives CASSLGTSGSETQYF.

This clone has a handful of counts. The gene calls are TRBV5-4 and TRBJ2-1; TRBD2 is a possible D gene (6 bases). The CDR3 covers 15 residues. Germline V lookup: CDR1 SGHNT, CDR2 YYREEE (reference sequence). V lost 4 bases to trimming and J lost 6 bases, with 17 bases between them. The CDR3 here is CASSPPGLAGNEQFF. The CDR3 DNA reads TGTGCCAGCAGCCCCCCGGGACTCGCGGGCAATGAGCAGTTCTTC.

A few counts support this clone. The V call is TRBV11-2, the J call TRBJ1-4, with D uncertain. The germline CDR1 and CDR2 sequences are SGHAT and FQNNGV. The CDR3 has 16 residues. Trimming cost V 1 base and J 4 bases, with 13 bases left between them. CDR3 nucleotide sequence: TGTGCCAGCAGCTTAGTAGGCGGAGCCCTTAATGAAAAACTGTTTTTT. This gives the protein CASSLVGGALNEKLFF.

This clone has a handful of counts. The chain carries TRBV29-1 and TRBJ1-4; D call uncertain. The CDR3 sequence is 12 residues long. Between the trimmed V and J ends, which lost 4 bases and 0 bases, there was a span of 3 bases. Germline CDR1 SQVTM, CDR2 ANQGSEA. Here the CDR3 DNA reads TGCAGCGTTGCTCCAACTAATGAAAAACTGTTTTTT. The encoded protein is CSVAPTNEKLFF.

The chain carries TRBV11-2 and TRBJ1-5; TRBD1 matches 12 bases. With 5 bases clipped from V and 7 bases from J, the junction kept 3 bases outside the gene matches. The CDR3 consists of 14 residues. The germline V gene encodes CDR1 SGHAT and CDR2 FQNNGV. The CDR3 region has the DNA TGTGCCAGCAGCGAGGGACAGGGGGCCCAGCCCCAGCATTTT. It encodes CASSEGQGAQPQHF.

V usage is TRBV5-1 and J usage is TRBJ2-5; tentative D call: TRBD2 (6 bases). The CDR3 totals 12 residues. V dropped 7 bases and J dropped 1 base, with 8 bases sitting between them. CDR1 SGHRS and CDR2 YFSETQ come from the germline V gene. Here the CDR3 DNA reads TGCGCCAGCGGGGGGACCCAAGAGACCCAGTACTTC. It specifies CASGGTQETQYF.

This sequence joins TRBV10-3 and TRBJ2-7, with 9 positions matching TRBD1. With 8 bases clipped from V and 2 bases from J, the junction kept 7 bases outside the gene matches. The CDR3 is made up of 14 amino acids. Per the germline V gene, CDR1 is ENHRY and CDR2 is SYGVKD. For the CDR3, the DNA is TGTGCCATCGGGGGAGGGACAGGGACCTACGAGCAGTACTTC. Residues: CAIGGGTGTYEQYF.

J is TRBJ2-1 and V is TRBV9, with D possibly matching TRBD2 (5 bases). The CDR3 sequence is 15 residues long. Looked up from germline, CDR1 is SGDLS and CDR2 is YYNGEE. Trimming pared 0 bases from V and 0 bases from J, leaving 7 bases between. For the CDR3, the DNA is TGTGCCAGCAGCGTAGTCGGGAACTCCTACAATGAGCAGTTCTTC. This translates into CASSVVGNSYNEQFF.

This chain joins TRBV5-4 and TRBJ2-1; 9 bases match TRBD1. The ends lost 2 bases at V and 5 bases at J; junction bases unmatched: 5. The CDR3 contains 15 residues. Germline V gives CDR1 SGHNT, CDR2 YYREEE (reference sequence). The CDR3, as DNA: TGTGCCAGCAGCTTCGGACAGGGGCAGGACAATGAGCAGTTCTTC. This translates into CASSFGQGQDNEQFF. The variable domain in full, with the rest retrieved from reference TRBV5-4 and TRBJ2-1, is ETGVTQSPTHLIKTRGQQVTLRCSSQSGHNTVSWYQQALGQGPQFIFQYYREEENGRGNFPPRFSGLQFPNYSSELNVNALELDDSALYLCASSFGQGQDNEQFFGPGTRLTVL.

This rearrangement joins TRBV5-4 to TRBJ2-5; 8 positions match TRBD2. The junction had 8 bases not matched to a gene; V was cut back by 3 bases and J by 4 bases. Germline V gene sequence: CDR1 SGHNT, CDR2 YYREEE (reference sequence). CDR3 length: 15 amino acids. The CDR3 DNA reads TGTGCCAGCAGCTGGTCGGGGGGGGCCCCAGAGACCCAGTACTTC. Protein: CASSWSGGAPETQYF. Drawing the rest from reference TRBV5-4 and TRBJ2-5, the complete variable domain is ETGVTQSPTHLIKTRGQQVTLRCSSQSGHNTVSWYQQALGQGPQFIFQYYREEENGRGNFPPRFSGLQFPNYSSELNVNALELDDSALYLCASSWSGGAPETQYFGPGTRLLVL.

This chain joins TRBV15 and TRBJ2-5; TRBD1 aligns across 11 bases. V shed 2 bases and J 4 bases; nucleotides not matched to a gene: 3. Per germline, CDR1 LNHNV and CDR2 YYDKDF (reference sequence). The CDR3 length is 15 residues. This CDR3 reads CATSRPGQGGETQYF. The CDR3 nucleotides read TGTGCCACCAGCAGACCGGGACAGGGGGGAGAGACCCAGTACTTC.

The V gene is TRBV18, the J gene TRBJ1-2, with 7 bases fitting TRBD1. The germline V gene encodes CDR1 KGHSH and CDR2 LQKENI. This CDR3 has 15 residues. J gave up 5 bases and V 4 bases, and 10 bases lay outside the gene matches. The CDR3: CASSLPGTEGYGYTF. The CDR3 DNA reads as TGTGCCAGCTCACTCCCCGGGACAGAAGGATATGGCTACACCTTC.

The rearrangement uses TRBV11-2 and TRBJ2-7, with a weak D call TRBD1 (5 bases). CDR3 length: 16 residues. Germline loops: CDR1 SGHAT, CDR2 FQNNGV. Trimming removed 6 bases at V and 4 bases at J, with 22 bases between. The CDR3 region has the DNA TGTGCCAGCAGATTTACACAAGACAGTCCGTCTTACGAGCAGTACTTC. Translated: CASRFTQDSPSYEQYF.

This clone was counted once. J is TRBJ2-1 and V is TRBV9; possible D gene TRBD2, 5 bases. CDR1 is SGDLS, CDR2 YYNGEE, per germline. The CDR3 is 12 amino acids. V was trimmed by 3 bases and J by 10 bases, leaving 11 bases between them. CDR3 sequence reads: CASSAHRGEQFF. DNA of the CDR3: TGTGCCAGCAGCGCACACCGCGGGGAGCAGTTCTTC.

V gene TRBV7-9 combines with J gene TRBJ2-3, with a tentative D call TRBD1 (6 bases). V was shortened by 1 base and J by 9 bases, with 8 bases between the two germline ends. The germline gives CDR1 SEHNR, CDR2 FQNEAQ (reference sequence). The CDR3 is 12 residues long. CDR3 sequence reads: CASSLVQGTQYF. The CDR3 DNA reads TGTGCCAGCAGCTTAGTACAGGGAACGCAGTATTTT.